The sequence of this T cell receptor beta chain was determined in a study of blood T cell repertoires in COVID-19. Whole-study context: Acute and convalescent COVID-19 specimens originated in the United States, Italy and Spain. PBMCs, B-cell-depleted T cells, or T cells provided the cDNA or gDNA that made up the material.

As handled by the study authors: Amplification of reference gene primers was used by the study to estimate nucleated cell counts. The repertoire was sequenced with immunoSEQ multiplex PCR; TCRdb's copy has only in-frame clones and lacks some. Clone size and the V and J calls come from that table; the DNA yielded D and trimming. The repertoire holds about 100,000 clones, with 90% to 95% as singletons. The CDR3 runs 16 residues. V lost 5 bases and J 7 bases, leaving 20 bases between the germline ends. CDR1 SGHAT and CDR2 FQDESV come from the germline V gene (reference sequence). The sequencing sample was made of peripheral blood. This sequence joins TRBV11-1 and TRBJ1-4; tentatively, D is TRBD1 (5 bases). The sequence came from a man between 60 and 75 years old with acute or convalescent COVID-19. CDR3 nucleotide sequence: TGTGCCAGCAGCCCGACCTCAGGGTGGCGTCGTGAAAAACTGTTTTTT. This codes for CASSPTSGWRREKLFF.